A selection of T cell receptor beta chains follows, all from one sample in a study of Graves' ophthalmopathy and Graves' hyperthyroidism. From the multiplex PCR reads, TCRdb called clonotypes with MiXCR, one entry per CDR3 protein. There are 260,000 or so distinct CDR3 sequences in the sample; around 45% occur only once, and roughly 45% lies in the top ten. Sequencing input: peripheral blood. Receptors were obtained from an adult man with Graves' ophthalmopathy. Both conserved end residues are part of each CDR3. Fields, in order: D gene, CDR3 length, clone size, V gene, J gene, CDR3 DNA, CDR3 protein. A D gene is named only where the DNA matches it firmly. Clone size is shown for a subset of rows, as once, few, many or a class of expanded clone.

-	15	-	TRBV15	TRBJ1-5	TGTGCCAGCAGTTCTGAGTCTCACAGGGACCAGCCCCAGCATTTT	CASSSESHRDQPQHF
-	13	many	TRBV4-1	TRBJ1-2	TGCGCCAGCAGCCAAACGGGGCACTATGGCTACACCTTC	CASSQTGHYGYTF
TRBD1	13	few	TRBV20-1	TRBJ1-5	TGCAGTGCTACCGACAGGGGCAATCAGCCCCAGCATTTT	CSATDRGNQPQHF
-	17	many	TRBV7-9	TRBJ2-6	TGTGCCAGCAGCTTAGCCCTACAGGGATCTGGGGCCAACGTCCTGACTTTC	CASSLALQGSGANVLTF
-	14	-	TRBV5-8	TRBJ2-2	TGTGCCAGCAGCCCGGGTATGAACACCGGGGAGCTGTTTTTT	CASSPGMNTGELFF
-	13	-	TRBV6-1	TRBJ1-1	TGTGCCAGCAGTGACAAGTTGAACACTGAAGCTTTCTTT	CASSDKLNTEAFF
-	14	-	TRBV28	TRBJ1-2	TGTGCCAGCAGTTACTCGACCCCAGCCTATGGCTACACCTTC	CASSYSTPAYGYTF
-	12	many	TRBV9	TRBJ1-3	TGTGCCAGCAGCCCGGATGGAAACACCATATATTTT	CASSPDGNTIYF
-	13	-	TRBV5-1	TRBJ2-7	TGCGCCAGCAGTTTGGACGGAACCTACGAGCAGTACTTC	CASSLDGTYEQYF
-	14	-	TRBV7-9	TRBJ2-7	TGTGCCAGCAGGCCGGCGGGGGCCTACTACGAGCAGTACTTC	CASRPAGAYYEQYF
TRBD1	16	few	TRBV19	TRBJ1-5	TGTGCCAGTAGTTCCCTCCGGACAGGGGGCAATCAGCCCCAGCATTTT	CASSSLRTGGNQPQHF
-	16	few	TRBV7-9	TRBJ2-7	TGTGCCAGCAGCTTAGAGCATTGGACAAGTTCCTACGAGCAGTACTTC	CASSLEHWTSSYEQYF
-	13	-	TRBV7-9	TRBJ2-7	TGTGCCAGCAGCCCTCTAAGAAAATACGAGCAGTACTTC	CASSPLRKYEQYF
TRBD2	17	-	TRBV7-8	TRBJ2-3	TGTGCCAGCAGCTTATCGACTAGCGGGGGGGGGGCAGATACGCAGTATTTT	CASSLSTSGGGADTQYF
TRBD1	14	few	TRBV19	TRBJ2-7	TGTGCCAGTAGGCCACGAGGACAGGGCTACGAGCAGTACTTC	CASRPRGQGYEQYF
TRBD2	16	-	TRBV28	TRBJ2-5	TGTGCCAGCAGCTTCGGCGCGGGGGTCCTGTCGGAGACCCAGTACTTC	CASSFGAGVLSETQYF